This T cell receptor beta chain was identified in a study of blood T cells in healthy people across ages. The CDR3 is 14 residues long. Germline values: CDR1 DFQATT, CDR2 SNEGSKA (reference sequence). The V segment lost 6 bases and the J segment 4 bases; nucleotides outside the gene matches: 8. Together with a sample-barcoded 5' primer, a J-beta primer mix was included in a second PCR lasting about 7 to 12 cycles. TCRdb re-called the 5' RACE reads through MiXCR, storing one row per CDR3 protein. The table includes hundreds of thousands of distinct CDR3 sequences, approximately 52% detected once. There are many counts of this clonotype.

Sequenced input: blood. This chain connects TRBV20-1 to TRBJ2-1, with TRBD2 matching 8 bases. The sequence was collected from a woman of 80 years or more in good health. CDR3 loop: CSAPLAGLYNEQFF. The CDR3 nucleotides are TGCAGTGCCCCCCTAGCGGGCCTATACAATGAGCAGTTCTTC.